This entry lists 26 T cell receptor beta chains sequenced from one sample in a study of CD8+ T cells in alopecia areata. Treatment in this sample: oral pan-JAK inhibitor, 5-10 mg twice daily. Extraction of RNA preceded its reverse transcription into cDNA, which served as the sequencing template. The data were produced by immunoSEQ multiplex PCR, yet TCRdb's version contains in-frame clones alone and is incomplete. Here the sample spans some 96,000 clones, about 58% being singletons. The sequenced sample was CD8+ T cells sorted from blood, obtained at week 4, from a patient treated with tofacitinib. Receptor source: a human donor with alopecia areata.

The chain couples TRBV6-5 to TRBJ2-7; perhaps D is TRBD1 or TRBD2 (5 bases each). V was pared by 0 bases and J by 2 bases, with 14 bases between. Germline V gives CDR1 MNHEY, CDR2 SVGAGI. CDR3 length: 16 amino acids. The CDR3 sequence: CASSYSTGPTTYEQYF. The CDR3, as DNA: TGTGCCAGCAGTTACTCGACGGGACCGACAACCTACGAGCAGTACTTC.

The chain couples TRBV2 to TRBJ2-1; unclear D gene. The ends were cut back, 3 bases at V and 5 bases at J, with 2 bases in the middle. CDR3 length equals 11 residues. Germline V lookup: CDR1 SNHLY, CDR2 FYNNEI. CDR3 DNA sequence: TGTGCCAGCAGTGAGAACAATGAGCAGTTCTTC. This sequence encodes CASSENNEQFF.

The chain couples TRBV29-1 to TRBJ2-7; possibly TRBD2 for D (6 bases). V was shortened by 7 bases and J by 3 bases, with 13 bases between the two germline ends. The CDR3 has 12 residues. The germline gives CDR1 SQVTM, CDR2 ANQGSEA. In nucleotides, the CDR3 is TGCAGCGCCGCGGGACCCCACTACGAGCAGTACTTC. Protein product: CSAAGPHYEQYF.

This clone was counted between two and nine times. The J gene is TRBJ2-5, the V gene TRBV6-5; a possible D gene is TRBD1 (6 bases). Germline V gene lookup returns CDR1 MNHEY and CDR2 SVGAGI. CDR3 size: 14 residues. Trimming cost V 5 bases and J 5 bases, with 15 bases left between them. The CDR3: CASSPMTGWETQYF. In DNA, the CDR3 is TGTGCCAGCAGTCCCATGACAGGTTGGGAGACCCAGTACTTC.

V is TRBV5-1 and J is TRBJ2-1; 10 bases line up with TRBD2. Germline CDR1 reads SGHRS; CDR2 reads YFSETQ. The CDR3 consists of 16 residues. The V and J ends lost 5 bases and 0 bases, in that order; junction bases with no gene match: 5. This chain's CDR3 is CASRPPSGSSYNEQFF. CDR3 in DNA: TGCGCCAGCAGACCCCCTAGCGGGAGCTCCTACAATGAGCAGTTCTTC.

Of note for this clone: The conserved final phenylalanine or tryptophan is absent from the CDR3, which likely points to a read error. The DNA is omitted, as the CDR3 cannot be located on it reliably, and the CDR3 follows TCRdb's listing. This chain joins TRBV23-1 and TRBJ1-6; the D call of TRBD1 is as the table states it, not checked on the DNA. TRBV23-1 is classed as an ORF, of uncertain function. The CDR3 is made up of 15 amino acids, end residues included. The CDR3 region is CASSQSDDSKFTPPL.

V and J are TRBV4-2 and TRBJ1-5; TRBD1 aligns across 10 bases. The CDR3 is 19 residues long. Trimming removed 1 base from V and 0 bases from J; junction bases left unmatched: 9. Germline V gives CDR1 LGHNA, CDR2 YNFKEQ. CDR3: CASSQGRGTGVNSNQPQHF. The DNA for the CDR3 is TGTGCCAGCAGCCAAGGGCGGGGGACAGGGGTTAATAGCAATCAGCCCCAGCATTTT.

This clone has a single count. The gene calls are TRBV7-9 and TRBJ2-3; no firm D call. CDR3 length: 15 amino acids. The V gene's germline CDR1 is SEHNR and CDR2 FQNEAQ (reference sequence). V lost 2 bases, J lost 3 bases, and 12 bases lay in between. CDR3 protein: CASSLLNTGTDTQYF. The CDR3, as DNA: TGTGCCAGCAGCTTATTGAACACCGGGACAGATACGCAGTATTTT.

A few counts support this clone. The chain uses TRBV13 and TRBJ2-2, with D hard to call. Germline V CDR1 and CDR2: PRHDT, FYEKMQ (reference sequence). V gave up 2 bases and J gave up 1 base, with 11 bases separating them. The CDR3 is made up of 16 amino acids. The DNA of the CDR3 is TGTGCCAGCAGCTTACTGCGGTTATTGAACACCGGGGAGCTGTTTTTT. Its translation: CASSLLRLLNTGELFF.

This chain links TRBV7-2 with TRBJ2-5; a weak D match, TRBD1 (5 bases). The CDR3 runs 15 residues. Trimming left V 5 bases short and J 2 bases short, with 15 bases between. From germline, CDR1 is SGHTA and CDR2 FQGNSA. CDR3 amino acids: CASSPPDKTQETQYF. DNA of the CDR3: TGTGCCAGCAGCCCGCCGGACAAGACACAAGAGACCCAGTACTTC.

CDR3 sequence reads: CASSESPIPGNYGYTF. CDR3 nucleotide sequence: TGTGCCAGCAGTGAATCCCCGATACCAGGGAACTATGGCTACACCTTC. This chain links TRBV25-1 with TRBJ1-2, with D perhaps TRBD1 (5 bases). The CDR3 sequence is 16 residues long. Germline-derived CDR1 and CDR2 are MGHDK and SYGVNS. Deletions cut 1 base from V and 2 bases from J, with 14 bases between.

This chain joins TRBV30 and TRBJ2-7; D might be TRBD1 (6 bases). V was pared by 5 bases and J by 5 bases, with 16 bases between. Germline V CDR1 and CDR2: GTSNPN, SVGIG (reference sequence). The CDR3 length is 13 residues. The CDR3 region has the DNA TGTGCCTGGGGGGGCACCTTACTCCACGAGCAGTACTTC. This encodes CAWGGTLLHEQYF. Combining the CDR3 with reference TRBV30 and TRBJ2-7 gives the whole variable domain SQTIHQWPATLVQPVGSPLSLECTVEGTSNPNLYWYRQAAGRGLQLLFYSVGIGQISSEVPQNLSASRPQDRQFILSSKKLLLSDSGFYLCAWGGTLLHEQYFGPGTRLTVT.

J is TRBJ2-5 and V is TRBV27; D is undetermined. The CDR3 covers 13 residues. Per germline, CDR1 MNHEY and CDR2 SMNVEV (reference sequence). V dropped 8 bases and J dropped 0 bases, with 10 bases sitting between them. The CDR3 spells CASHRENQETQYF. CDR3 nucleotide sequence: TGTGCCAGCCACCGCGAAAACCAAGAGACCCAGTACTTC.

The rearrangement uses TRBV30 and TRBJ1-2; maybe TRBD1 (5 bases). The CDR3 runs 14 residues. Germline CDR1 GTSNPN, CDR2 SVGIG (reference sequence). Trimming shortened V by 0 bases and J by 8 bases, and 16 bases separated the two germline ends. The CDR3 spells CAWSVGAGPGGYTF. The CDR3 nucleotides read TGTGCCTGGAGTGTAGGGGCAGGGCCCGGGGGCTACACCTTC.

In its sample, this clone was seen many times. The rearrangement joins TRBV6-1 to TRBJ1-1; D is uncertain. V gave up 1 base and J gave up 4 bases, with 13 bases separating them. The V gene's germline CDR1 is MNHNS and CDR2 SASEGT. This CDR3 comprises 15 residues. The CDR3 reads CASSEENFPSTEAFF. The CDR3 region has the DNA TGTGCCAGCAGTGAAGAAAACTTCCCGAGCACTGAAGCTTTCTTT.

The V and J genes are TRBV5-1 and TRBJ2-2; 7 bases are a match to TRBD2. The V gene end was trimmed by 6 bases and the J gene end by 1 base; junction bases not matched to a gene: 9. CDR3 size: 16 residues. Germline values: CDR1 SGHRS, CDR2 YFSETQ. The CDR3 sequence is CASTARLAVNTGELFF. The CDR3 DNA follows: TGCGCCAGCACGGCACGGCTAGCGGTGAACACCGGGGAGCTGTTTTTT.

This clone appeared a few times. CDR3 in DNA: TGTGCCAGCAGTCAGGGTTATGGGGAGCTGTTTTTT. It is translated as CASSQGYGELFF. The rearrangement joins TRBV28 to TRBJ2-2, with a possible D match to TRBD1 (5 bases). Germline V gene lookup returns CDR1 MDHEN and CDR2 SYDVKM. The CDR3 sequence is 12 residues long. Trimming pared 5 bases from V and 8 bases from J, leaving 9 bases between.

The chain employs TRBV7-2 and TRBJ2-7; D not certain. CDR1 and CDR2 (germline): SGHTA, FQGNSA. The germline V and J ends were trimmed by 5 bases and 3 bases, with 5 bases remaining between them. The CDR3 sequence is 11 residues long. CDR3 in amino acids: CASSNSYEQYF. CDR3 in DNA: TGTGCCAGCAGCAACAGCTACGAGCAGTACTTC.

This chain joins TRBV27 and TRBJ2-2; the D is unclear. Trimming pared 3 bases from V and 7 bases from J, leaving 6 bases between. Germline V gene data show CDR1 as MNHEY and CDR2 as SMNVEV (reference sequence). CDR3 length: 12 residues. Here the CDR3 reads CASSFHGGELFF. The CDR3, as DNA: TGTGCCAGCAGTTTCCACGGCGGGGAGCTGTTTTTT.

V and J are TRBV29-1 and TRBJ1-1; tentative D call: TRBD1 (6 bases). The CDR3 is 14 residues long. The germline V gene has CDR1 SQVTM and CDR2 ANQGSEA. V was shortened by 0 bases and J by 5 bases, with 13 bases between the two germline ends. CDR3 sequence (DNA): TGCAGCGTTGAAGACAGGGGAGCTTCGACTGAAGCTTTCTTT. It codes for CSVEDRGASTEAFF.

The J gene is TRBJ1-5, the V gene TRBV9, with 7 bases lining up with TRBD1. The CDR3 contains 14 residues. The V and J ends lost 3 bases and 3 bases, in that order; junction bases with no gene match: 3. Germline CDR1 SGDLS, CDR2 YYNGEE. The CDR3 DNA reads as TGTGCCAGCAGCGAGGGACAGCCCAATCAGCCCCAGCATTTT. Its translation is CASSEGQPNQPQHF.

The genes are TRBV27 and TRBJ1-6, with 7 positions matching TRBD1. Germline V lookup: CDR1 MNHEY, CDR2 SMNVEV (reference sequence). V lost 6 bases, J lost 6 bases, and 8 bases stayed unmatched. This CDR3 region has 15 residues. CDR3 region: CASSRGQEFNSPLHF. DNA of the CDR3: TGTGCCAGCAGCCGTGGACAGGAATTTAATTCACCCCTCCACTTT.

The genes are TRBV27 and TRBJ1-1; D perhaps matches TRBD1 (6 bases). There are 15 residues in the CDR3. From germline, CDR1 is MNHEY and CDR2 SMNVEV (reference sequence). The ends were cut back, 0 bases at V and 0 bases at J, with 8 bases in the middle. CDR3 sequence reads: CASSLSGTLNTEAFF. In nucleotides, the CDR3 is TGTGCCAGCAGTTTATCCGGGACATTGAACACTGAAGCTTTCTTT.

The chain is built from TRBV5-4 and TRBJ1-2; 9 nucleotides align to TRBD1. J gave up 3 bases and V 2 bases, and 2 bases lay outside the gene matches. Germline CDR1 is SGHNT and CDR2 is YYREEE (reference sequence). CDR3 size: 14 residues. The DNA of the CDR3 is TGTGCCAGCAGCTTCAGGGACAGGGACTATGGCTACACCTTC. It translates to CASSFRDRDYGYTF. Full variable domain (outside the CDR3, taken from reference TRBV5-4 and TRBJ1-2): ETGVTQSPTHLIKTRGQQVTLRCSSQSGHNTVSWYQQALGQGPQFIFQYYREEENGRGNFPPRFSGLQFPNYSSELNVNALELDDSALYLCASSFRDRDYGYTFGSGTRLTVV.

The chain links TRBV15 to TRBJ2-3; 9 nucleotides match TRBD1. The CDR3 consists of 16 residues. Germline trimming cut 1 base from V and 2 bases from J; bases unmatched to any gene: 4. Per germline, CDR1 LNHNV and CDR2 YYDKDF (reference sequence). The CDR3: CATSRGTGAFTDTQYF. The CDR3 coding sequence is TGTGCCACCAGCAGAGGGACAGGGGCTTTCACAGATACGCAGTATTTT.

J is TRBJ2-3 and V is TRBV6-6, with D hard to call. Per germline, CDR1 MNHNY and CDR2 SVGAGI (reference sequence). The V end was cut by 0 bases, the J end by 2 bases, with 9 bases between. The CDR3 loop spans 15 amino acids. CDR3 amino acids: CASSYSGVFTDTQYF. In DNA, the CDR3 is TGTGCCAGCAGTTACTCGGGTGTCTTCACAGATACGCAGTATTTT.